One sample yielded the 32 T cell receptor beta chains listed below, sequenced in a study of T cell responses to AZD1222 COVID-19 vaccine. Sequencing was performed with immunoSEQ multiplex PCR; in TCRdb, only in-frame clones are kept and a portion is missing. The data hold about 88,000 clones, with 70% to 90% observed a single time. The sample in question was peripheral blood, obtained 28 days after the second AZD1222 dose. These receptors were taken from an adult who received the AZD1222 COVID-19 vaccine.

The chain couples TRBV12-5 to TRBJ1-4; D is unclear. V was pared by 7 bases and J by 3 bases, with 9 bases between. CDR1 LGHNT and CDR2 FRNRAP come from the germline V gene. This CDR3 comprises 13 residues. The CDR3 region has the DNA TGTGCTAGTGCCCGGACCGCTAATGAAAAACTGTTTTTT. Translating it yields CASARTANEKLFF. Combining the CDR3 with reference TRBV12-5 and TRBJ1-4 gives the whole variable domain DARVTQTPRHKVTEMGQEVTMRCQPILGHNTVFWYRQTMMQGLELLAYFRNRAPLDDSGMPKDRFSAEMPDATLATLKIQPSEPRDSAVYFCASARTANEKLFFGSGTQLSVL.

The rearrangement uses TRBV14 and TRBJ2-5; D not certain. There are 13 residues in the CDR3. Germline CDR1 SGHDN, CDR2 FVKESK. Trimming removed 2 bases at V and 7 bases at J, with 11 bases between. CDR3 in DNA: TGTGCCAGCAGCCAATTGGCCCCGAGGACCCAGTACTTC. It codes for CASSQLAPRTQYF.

This clone was counted once. The chain joins TRBV3-1 (or the pseudogene TRBV3-2) to TRBJ2-1, with D maybe TRBD2 (6 bases). The CDR3 runs 17 residues. Germline loops: CDR1 LGHDT, CDR2 YNNKEL (reference sequence). The V gene lost 1 base and the J gene lost 8 bases, with 21 bases spanning the gap. The CDR3 bases are TGTGCCAGCAGCCAAGGGGTCTCCGGGGGTGGTATCGATGAGCAGTTCTTC. This encodes CASSQGVSGGGIDEQFF.

The rearrangement links TRBV3-1 (or the pseudogene TRBV3-2) to TRBJ1-2, with D possibly matching TRBD1 (6 bases). Germline CDR1 LGHDT, CDR2 YNNKEL (reference sequence). This CDR3 is 17 amino acids long. CDR3 protein: CATTPMVRGASFYGYTF. The CDR3 DNA sequence: TGTGCTACTACTCCAATGGTTCGGGGGGCGTCTTTCTATGGCTACACCTTC.

The J gene is TRBJ2-1, the V gene TRBV6-5; TRBD2 might be the D (5 bases). CDR1 and CDR2 (germline): MNHEY, SVGAGI. V was cut by 8 bases and J by 5 bases, with 13 bases left in between. This CDR3 comprises 13 residues. The CDR3 is CASGLSGHNEQFF. The DNA for the CDR3 is TGTGCCAGCGGTTTGAGCGGTCACAATGAGCAGTTCTTC.

This chain uses TRBV5-1 with TRBJ1-1; no firm D call. V lost 3 bases and J lost 8, with 14 bases in between. CDR3 length: 13 residues. Germline V gives CDR1 SGHRS, CDR2 YFSETQ. CDR3 residues: CASSYDAGLEAFF. The CDR3 DNA is TGCGCCAGCAGCTATGATGCCGGTTTGGAAGCTTTCTTT.

The rearrangement links TRBV10-1 to TRBJ1-2; TRBD1 aligns across 9 bases. Trimming at V came to 6 bases and at J to 4 bases, leaving 3 bases not matched to a gene. The CDR3 extends over 13 amino acids. CDR1 WNHNN and CDR2 SYGVQD come from the germline V gene (reference sequence). CDR3 nucleotides: TGCGCCAGCAGCGGGGACAGGGCCTATGGCTACACCTTC. This sequence encodes CASSGDRAYGYTF.

A few counts support this clone. This chain links TRBV5-1 with TRBJ1-6; 9 positions match TRBD1. Unmatched junction bases numbered 9, after V lost 3 bases and J lost 8 bases. The CDR3 is made up of 16 amino acids. Germline lookup yields CDR1 SGHRS and CDR2 YFSETQ. The CDR3 bases are TGCGCCAGCAGCTCCCTTTCGGGGACAGGGTATTCACCCCTCCACTTT. Protein product: CASSSLSGTGYSPLHF.

In its sample, this clone was seen once. The chain uses TRBV29-1 and TRBJ2-3, with 7 nucleotides matching TRBD1. J lost 1 base, V lost 2 bases, and 0 bases had no gene match. CDR1 SQVTM and CDR2 ANQGSEA come from the germline V gene. This CDR3 is 13 amino acids long. CDR3 DNA: TGCAGCGTTGAACAGGGGGGCACAGATACGCAGTATTTT. This translates into CSVEQGGTDTQYF.

This chain links TRBV14 with TRBJ1-2; D is undetermined. Looked up from germline, CDR1 is SGHDN and CDR2 is FVKESK. The length of the CDR3 is 13 residues. Trimming took off 4 bases at V and 7 bases at J, with 13 bases between the two ends. For the CDR3, the DNA is TGTGCCAGCAGCCCCCGAGGAGGGTTTGGCTACACCTTC. Protein: CASSPRGGFGYTF.

The V call is TRBV27, the J call TRBJ2-7, with 9 nucleotides matching TRBD1. This CDR3 region has 14 residues. The trim removed 6 bases at V and 6 bases at J, leaving 9 bases unmatched. Germline V lookup: CDR1 MNHEY, CDR2 SMNVEV (reference sequence). CDR3 amino acids: CASRPDRGSFEQYF. The DNA of the CDR3 is TGTGCCAGCAGACCGGACAGGGGATCTTTCGAGCAGTACTTC.

This chain links TRBV11-2 with TRBJ2-1, with D perhaps TRBD1 (5 bases). Germline assignment: CDR1 SGHAT and CDR2 FQNNGV. With 5 bases removed from V and 4 bases from J, the gap between germline ends came to 12 bases. The length of the CDR3 is 14 residues. CDR3 DNA: TGTGCCAGCAGCCCCACACAGGATTACAATGAGCAGTTCTTC. Encoded protein: CASSPTQDYNEQFF.

The chain combines TRBV18 with TRBJ1-3; D remains ambiguous. The CDR3 is 15 residues long. V was cut by 0 bases and J by 8 bases, with 14 bases left in between. CDR1 KGHSH and CDR2 LQKENI come from the germline V gene. CDR3 nucleotide sequence: TGTGCCAGCTCACCACCGTCGCATCCGAGGGACACCATATATTTT. It specifies CASSPPSHPRDTIYF.

V usage is TRBV11-1 and J usage is TRBJ1-1; a weak D match, TRBD1 (6 bases). V was trimmed by 5 bases and J by 5 bases, leaving 18 bases between them. CDR3 length: 15 amino acids. Germline loops: CDR1 SGHAT, CDR2 FQDESV (reference sequence). The CDR3 DNA follows: TGTGCCAGCAGCGCGGGTTCGACAGGTCGGACTGAAGCTTTCTTT. It translates to CASSAGSTGRTEAFF.

The genes are TRBV3-1 (or the pseudogene TRBV3-2) and TRBJ1-6; unclear D gene. The V gene's germline CDR1 is LGHDT and CDR2 YNNKEL (reference sequence). The germline V and J ends were trimmed by 4 bases and 7 bases, with 8 bases remaining between them. This CDR3 comprises 13 residues. DNA for the CDR3: TGTGCCAGCAGCCCTACACGAAATTCACCCCTCCACTTT. It yields the protein CASSPTRNSPLHF.

The rearrangement uses TRBV5-6 and TRBJ2-5, with D tentatively TRBD1 or TRBD2 (5 bases each). Trimming pared 6 bases from V and 7 bases from J, leaving 10 bases between. Germline-derived CDR1 and CDR2 are SGHDT and YYEEEE. This CDR3 has 11 residues. Here the CDR3 reads CASTTGGTQYF. DNA for the CDR3: TGTGCCAGCACCACAGGAGGGACCCAGTACTTC.

The J gene is TRBJ2-7, the V gene TRBV11-1, with 11 bases aligning to TRBD1. The CDR3 is made up of 15 amino acids. J lost 4 bases, V lost 5 bases, and 7 bases had no gene match. Germline V gene lookup returns CDR1 SGHAT and CDR2 FQDESV (reference sequence). In DNA form, the CDR3 reads TGTGCCAGCAGCCCGAGGACAGGGGGCGCGTACGAGCAGTACTTC. Translation gives CASSPRTGGAYEQYF.

The V call is TRBV2, the J call TRBJ1-6; D ambiguous. The V and J ends lost 7 bases and 9 bases respectively, with 10 bases between them. This CDR3 comprises 12 residues. Germline CDR1 reads SNHLY; CDR2 reads FYNNEI. CDR3 DNA: TGTGCCAGCAAGCCAGAAGGTTCACCCCTCCACTTT. It translates to CASKPEGSPLHF.

The rearrangement links TRBV6-1 to TRBJ1-3; D perhaps matches TRBD1 (6 bases). CDR3 size: 15 residues. Trimming stripped 3 bases from V and 4 bases from J, with 13 bases between. The germline V gene has CDR1 MNHNS and CDR2 SASEGT. In DNA form, the CDR3 reads TGTGCCAGCAGTGATAAAAGGACAGCCGGAAACACCATATATTTT. This gives the protein CASSDKRTAGNTIYF.

The chain couples TRBV7-9 to TRBJ2-7; the D gene could be TRBD1 or TRBD2 (5 bases each). Germline-derived CDR1 and CDR2 are SEHNR and FQNEAQ (reference sequence). The length of the CDR3 is 16 residues. Deletions cut 5 bases from V and 3 bases from J, with 20 bases between. The CDR3 loop reads CASSEGGATVNYEQYF. In nucleotides, the CDR3 is TGTGCCAGCAGCGAGGGTGGGGCTACGGTTAACTACGAGCAGTACTTC.

This clone was counted once. This chain joins TRBV5-1 and TRBJ1-1; 7 positions agree with TRBD1. The germline CDR1 and CDR2 sequences are SGHRS and YFSETQ. This CDR3 region has 14 residues. The trim removed 4 bases at V and 1 base at J, leaving 4 bases unmatched. CDR3 DNA: TGCGCCAGCAGCCAGACAGGGACGAACACTGAAGCTTTCTTT. Its translation is CASSQTGTNTEAFF.

In this sample, this clone turned up a few times. This rearrangement joins TRBV5-6 to TRBJ1-1; the D gene is possibly TRBD1 (6 bases). The CDR3 extends over 13 amino acids. Germline CDR1 is SGHDT and CDR2 is YYEEEE. The germline V and J ends were trimmed by 4 bases and 11 bases, with 18 bases remaining between them. The CDR3 sequence: CASSRGGGTRAFF. CDR3 nucleotide sequence: TGTGCCAGCAGCCGGGGAGGGGGAACTAGGGCTTTCTTT.

This sequence joins TRBV5-1 and TRBJ1-6; 9 nucleotides match TRBD1. CDR1 is SGHRS, CDR2 YFSETQ, per germline. The V segment lost 6 bases and the J segment 7 bases; nucleotides outside the gene matches: 8. The CDR3 has 15 residues. CDR3 coding DNA: TGCGCCAGCAATCCTGGGACAGGGAAAAATTCACCCCTCCACTTT. Protein sequence: CASNPGTGKNSPLHF.

The chain carries TRBV4-1 and TRBJ1-4; the D gene is possibly TRBD1 (5 bases). The CDR3 covers 16 residues. Germline V gene lookup returns CDR1 MGHRA and CDR2 YSYEKL. V lost 2 bases to trimming and J lost 6 bases, with 16 bases between them. The DNA of the CDR3 is TGCGCCAGCAGCCAATTGGGGTGGGGGATCGATGAAAAACTGTTTTTT. Protein: CASSQLGWGIDEKLFF.

V is TRBV5-1 and J is TRBJ2-3; D gene ambiguous. The V end lost 2 bases, the J end lost 1 base, and 17 bases lay between the germline ends. The V gene's germline CDR1 is SGHRS and CDR2 YFSETQ. The CDR3 is 17 amino acids. The CDR3 nucleotides are TGCGCCAGCAGCTTAGGTGGGTTAGGGCTTGGCACAGATACGCAGTATTTT. Amino acid sequence: CASSLGGLGLGTDTQYF.

In DNA form, the CDR3 reads TGTGCCACCAGCATGGACAGGGGTCTCTACGAGCAGTACTTC. This translates into CATSMDRGLYEQYF. The chain couples TRBV15 to TRBJ2-7, with 9 bases that match TRBD1. CDR3 length: 14 residues. Germline CDR1 and CDR2: LNHNV and YYDKDF (reference sequence). V trimming: 4 bases; J trimming: 3 bases; junction bases outside the gene matches: 4.

The V and J genes are TRBV7-9 and TRBJ1-2; D unclear. The V end was cut by 1 base, the J end by 1 base, with 1 base between. Germline lookup yields CDR1 SEHNR and CDR2 FQNEAQ (reference sequence). The CDR3 extends over 12 amino acids. CDR3 region: CASSLVNYGYTF. The CDR3 DNA is TGTGCCAGCAGCTTAGTTAACTATGGCTACACCTTC.

V is TRBV20-1 and J is TRBJ1-2; D remains ambiguous. V lost 3 bases and J 8 bases, leaving 10 bases between the germline ends. The CDR3 extends over 11 amino acids. Per germline, CDR1 DFQATT and CDR2 SNEGSKA (reference sequence). The CDR3 is CSASRVGGYTF. In nucleotides, the CDR3 is TGCAGTGCTAGCCGGGTGGGAGGCTACACCTTC.

V is TRBV7-2 and J is TRBJ1-4; D gene unclear. V was shortened by 3 bases and J by 0 bases, with 11 bases between the two germline ends. Per germline, CDR1 SGHTA and CDR2 FQGNSA. The CDR3 has 16 residues. CDR3 sequence (DNA): TGTGCCAGCAGCTTCAGGAGGTTGGCAACTAATGAAAAACTGTTTTTT. Its protein is CASSFRRLATNEKLFF.

This sequence joins TRBV2 and TRBJ1-5; 8 bases line up with TRBD1. The CDR3 sequence is 14 residues long. With V trimmed by 5 bases and J by 5 bases, 5 bases remained unmatched. Germline CDR1 reads SNHLY; CDR2 reads FYNNEI. CDR3 DNA: TGTGCCAGCAGTCGACAGGGGCGATATCAGCCCCAGCATTTT. This encodes CASSRQGRYQPQHF.

J is TRBJ1-6 and V is TRBV20-1; 8 positions agree with TRBD1. V trimming: 3 bases; J trimming: 7 bases; junction bases outside the gene matches: 8. Germline V gives CDR1 DFQATT, CDR2 SNEGSKA (reference sequence). The length of the CDR3 is 15 residues. Here the CDR3 reads CSASDSAGGNSPLHF. The DNA for the CDR3 is TGCAGTGCTAGTGATTCGGCAGGGGGCAATTCACCCCTCCACTTT.

J is TRBJ2-1 and V is TRBV11-3, with TRBD2 matching 8 bases. The CDR3 is 15 amino acids. The germline gives CDR1 SGHNT, CDR2 YENEEA. V lost 1 base to trimming and J lost 4 bases; unmatched junction nucleotides: 3. The DNA of the CDR3 is TGTGCCAGCAGCTTAGGACTAGCGTGGTACAATGAGCAGTTCTTC. Encoded protein: CASSLGLAWYNEQFF.